This T cell receptor (beta chain) was retrieved from a study of vaccination effects on CD4 cells after COVID-19. Study-level results: Convalescents' post-vaccination spike-reactive clones were chiefly new, vaccine-induced ones.

A note on this clone: Antigen specificity is unknown.

Clones were read by immunoSEQ multiplex PCR, and TCRdb kept only the in-frame ones, dropping some. The table has roughly 73,000 clones, over 65% seen once. The germline V gene has CDR1 SGHRS and CDR2 YFSETQ. This CDR3 is built from 13 residues. Trimming left V 9 bases short and J 1 base short, with 13 bases between. Sequencing in the ViraFEST assay came after antigen-specific CD4+ T cells had been expanded with viral peptide pools, which were used to stimulate PBMC. At the end of more than 8 days of culture, CD4+ T cells were isolated. This person caught SARS-CoV-2 sometime from March to December 2020, and PCR testing confirmed the infection. Approximately 2 million PBMC were seeded per well and grown in the presence of roughly 11 IU/ml IL-2 and about 10 ug/ml peptides.

The rearrangement joins TRBV5-1 to TRBJ2-5, with D perhaps assigned TRBD1 or TRBD2 (6 bases each). This clonotype was obtained from a human donor who had a prior SARS-CoV-2 infection. This specimen was CD4+ T cells from PBMCs cultured with HIV peptides, taken before COVID-19 vaccination. Noted subset: HIV-1 Nef peptide pool negative control/reference culture. The CDR3 protein is CATSGAPQETQYF. The CDR3, as DNA: TGCGCCACCTCGGGGGCCCCCCAAGAGACCCAGTACTTC.